This TCR beta chain comes out of a study of TIL therapy for anti-PD-1-resistant metastatic lung cancer. Study information: Tumors carried a median about 1.6 non-synonymous mutations per megabase.

CDR3 length: 15 amino acids. Germline V CDR1 and CDR2: SNHLY, FYNNEI. With V trimmed by 5 bases and J by 10 bases, 9 bases remained unmatched. Regarding time point: pre-treatment sample, taken before nivolumab and TIL therapy. The immunoSEQ assay was v3. TCRdb keeps only in-frame clones here, not all; method: immunoSEQ multiplex PCR. The profile shows 45,000 to 60,000 clones, roughly 85% of them singletons. This chain links TRBV2 with TRBJ1-6; the match to TRBD1 covers 9 bases. Sample: blood, taken at baseline. This receptor was obtained from a woman aged 30-79 years with non-small cell lung cancer. The CDR3 loop is CASSPGTGSGSPLHF. CDR3 DNA: TGTGCCAGCAGTCCCGGGACAGGGTCCGGATCACCCCTCCACTTT.